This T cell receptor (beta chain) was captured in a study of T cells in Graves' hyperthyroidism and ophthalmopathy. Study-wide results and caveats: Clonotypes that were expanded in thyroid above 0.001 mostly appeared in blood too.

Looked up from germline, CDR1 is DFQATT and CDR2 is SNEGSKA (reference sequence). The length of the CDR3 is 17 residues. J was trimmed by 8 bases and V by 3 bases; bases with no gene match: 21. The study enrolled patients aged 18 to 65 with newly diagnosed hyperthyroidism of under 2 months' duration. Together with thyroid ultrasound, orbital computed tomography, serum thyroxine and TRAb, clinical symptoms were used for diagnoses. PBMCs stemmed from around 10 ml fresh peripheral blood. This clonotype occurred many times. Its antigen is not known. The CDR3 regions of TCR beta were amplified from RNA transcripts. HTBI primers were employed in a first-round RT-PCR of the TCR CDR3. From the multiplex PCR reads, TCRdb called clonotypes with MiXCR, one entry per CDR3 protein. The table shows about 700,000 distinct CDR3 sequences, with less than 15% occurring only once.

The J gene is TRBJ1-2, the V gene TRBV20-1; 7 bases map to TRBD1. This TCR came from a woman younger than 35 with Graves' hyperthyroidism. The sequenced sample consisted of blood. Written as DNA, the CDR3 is TGCAGTGCTAGTTTGTCCTGGAAAGGGGGCGTGGGGCAGGGCTACACCTTC. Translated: CSASLSWKGGVGQGYTF.